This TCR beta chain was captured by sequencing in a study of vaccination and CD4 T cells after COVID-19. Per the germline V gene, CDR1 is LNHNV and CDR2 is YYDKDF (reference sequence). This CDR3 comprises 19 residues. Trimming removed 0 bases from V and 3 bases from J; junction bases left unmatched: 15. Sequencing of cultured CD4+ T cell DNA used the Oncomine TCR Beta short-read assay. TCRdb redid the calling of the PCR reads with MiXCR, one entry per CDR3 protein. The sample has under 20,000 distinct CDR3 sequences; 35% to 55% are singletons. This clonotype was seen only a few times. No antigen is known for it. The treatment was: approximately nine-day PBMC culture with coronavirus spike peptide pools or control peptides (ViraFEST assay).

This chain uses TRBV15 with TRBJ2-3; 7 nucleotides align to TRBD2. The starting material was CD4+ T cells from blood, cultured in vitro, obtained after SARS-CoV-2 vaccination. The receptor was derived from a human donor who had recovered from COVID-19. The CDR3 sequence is CATSRDSPRRLAGTDTQYF. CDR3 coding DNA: TGTGCCACCAGCAGAGATAGTCCGCGAAGACTAGCAGGGACAGATACGCAGTATTTT.